This T cell receptor (beta chain) was identified during a study of T cells in Graves' hyperthyroidism and ophthalmopathy. The CDR3 covers 18 residues. Germline CDR1 is LNHDA and CDR2 is SQIVND (reference sequence). Trimming left V 3 bases short and J 3 bases short, with 20 bases between. This clonotype was found a few times. It was RNA transcripts that yielded the amplified TCR beta CDR3 regions. The HTBI primer set drove a first-round RT-PCR of the TCR CDR3. TCRdb analysed the multiplex PCR reads with MiXCR anew, one entry per CDR3 protein. In the table there are hundreds of thousands of distinct CDR3 sequences, roughly 14% of which are singletons.

The chain combines TRBV19 with TRBJ2-2; TRBD2 is a possible D gene (5 bases). Sequencing was done on a sample of blood. This TCR was recovered from a woman aged 45-65 years with Graves' ophthalmopathy. CDR3: CASSMGSGSPHHTGELFF. As DNA, the CDR3 is TGTGCCAGTAGTATGGGTTCGGGATCCCCCCATCACACCGGGGAGCTGTTTTTT.